The clone carrying this T cell receptor (beta chain) occurred many times. Its antigen is currently unknown. Trimming took 2 bases from V and 10 from J, leaving 17 bases between them. Germline values: CDR1 SGHDN, CDR2 FVKESK. The CDR3 totals 14 residues. Healthy Caucasian individuals made up all the donors. TCRdb re-derived calls from the 5' RACE reads in MiXCR, one entry per CDR3 protein. The data show 700,000 or so distinct CDR3 sequences, 8.6% seen once. This sample was included in a study of identical twins. General study findings and limits: Fewer insertions were carried by abundant cord blood beta clonotypes, but none was seen in memory repertoires. Where out-of-frame alpha sequences were twin-shared, they showed excess low generation probability.

These records were also assigned to another study, of yellow fever vaccine responses in identical twins.

The TCR originated in a woman under 30 in good health. Sequencing was carried out using PBMCs. V is TRBV14 and J is TRBJ1-1; no firm D call. CDR3 loop: CASSQFGSLGGAFF. As DNA, the CDR3 is TGTGCCAGCAGCCAATTCGGAAGCCTTGGCGGAGCTTTCTTT.